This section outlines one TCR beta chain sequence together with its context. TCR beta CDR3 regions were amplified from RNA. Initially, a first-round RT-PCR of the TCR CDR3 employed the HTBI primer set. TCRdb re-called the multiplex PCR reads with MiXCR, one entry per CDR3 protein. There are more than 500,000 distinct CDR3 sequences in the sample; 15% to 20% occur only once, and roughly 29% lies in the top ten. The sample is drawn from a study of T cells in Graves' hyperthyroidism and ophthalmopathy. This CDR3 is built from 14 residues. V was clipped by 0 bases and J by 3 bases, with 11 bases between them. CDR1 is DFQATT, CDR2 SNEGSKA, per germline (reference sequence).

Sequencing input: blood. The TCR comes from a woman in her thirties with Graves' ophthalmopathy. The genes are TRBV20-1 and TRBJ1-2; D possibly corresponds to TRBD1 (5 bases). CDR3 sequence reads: CSARDPRGDYGYTF. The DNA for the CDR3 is TGCAGTGCTAGAGATCCCCGGGGCGACTATGGCTACACCTTC.